This T cell receptor (beta chain) originates from a study of CD4 T cells in relation to SARS-CoV-2 and coronaviruses. Study as a whole: PBMCs were cultured with antigen for 10 days before TCR beta sequencing.

In regard to this clone: Its target is unknown.

The germline V and J ends were trimmed by 2 bases and 6 bases, with 6 bases remaining between them. The CDR3 consists of 12 residues. Germline V gene data show CDR1 as MNHNS and CDR2 as SASEGT. TCRdb keeps only in-frame clones here, not all; method: immunoSEQ multiplex PCR. The table lists roughly 24,000 clones, around four fifths of them singletons. CD4+ T cells from unexposed donors were obtained before the COVID-19 pandemic (2011-2018). CD4+ T cells were isolated from the cells after roughly 11 days of culture. Fresh IL-2 medium replaced half the medium on days 3 and 7. The sample taken for sequencing was CD4+ T cells from PBMCs, cultured in vitro. The TCR originated in a human donor in good health. The chain recombines TRBV6-1 with TRBJ2-3; no clear D. CDR3 loop: CASSESRDTQYF. The CDR3 nucleotides read TGTGCCAGCAGTGAAAGCAGGGATACGCAGTATTTT.